This T cell receptor (beta chain) was documented in a study of blood T cell repertoires in COVID-19. Overall study: Specimens from acute and convalescent COVID-19 originated in the United States, Italy and Spain. PBMCs, B-cell-depleted T cells, or T cells were the source of the cDNA or gDNA that made up the material.

Original processing notes: Amplifying reference gene primers gave estimates of nucleated cell counts. Repertoires were generated with immunoSEQ multiplex PCR, while TCRdb's copy carries only in-frame clones and drops some. Clone size and V and J calls were adopted from that table, with D and trimming inferred from the DNA. Of 50,000 to 65,000 clones detected, about 88% appear once; the ten largest clones hold more than 1%. This CDR3 has 18 amino acids. Germline V gene lookup returns CDR1 MDHEN and CDR2 SYDVKM. Unmatched junction bases numbered 12, after V lost 1 base and J lost 0 bases. Sequencing was done on a sample of peripheral blood. V and J are TRBV28 and TRBJ2-7, with 7 bases fitting TRBD2. The receptor was isolated from a man between 70 and 80 years old with acute or convalescent COVID-19. The CDR3 sequence: CASSLLGRSGRSSYEQYF. In DNA, the CDR3 is TGTGCCAGCAGTTTATTGGGACGTTCCGGGAGGAGCTCCTACGAGCAGTACTTC.